The clone carrying this T cell receptor (beta chain) was observed a handful of times. This sample stems from a study of blood T cell repertoires in COVID-19. The wider study: The cDNA or gDNA used as material had been derived from T cells, B-cell-depleted T cells, or PBMCs.

Enrolment of Seattle patients took place during active infection, and they were followed longitudinally. Trimming removed 0 bases at V and 8 bases at J, with 18 bases between. The CDR3 runs to 17 residues. CDR1 and CDR2 (germline): SGDLS, YYNGEE. In the source study's methods: Amplifying reference gene primers gave estimates of nucleated cell counts. Only in-frame clones appear in the TCRdb table, and some are missing; sequencing was by immunoSEQ multiplex PCR. V and J calls and clone size come straight from that table; D and trimming were deduced from the DNA. The sample records about 350,000 clones, 75% to 90% being singletons.

This TCR was sampled from an older woman with COVID-19, enrolled during active disease. The V gene is TRBV9, the J gene TRBJ1-6; no clear D. Material: peripheral blood. CDR3 residues: CASSVGQDSTSYSPLHF. The CDR3 coding sequence is TGTGCCAGCAGCGTAGGTCAGGACTCCACAAGTTATTCACCCCTCCACTTT.